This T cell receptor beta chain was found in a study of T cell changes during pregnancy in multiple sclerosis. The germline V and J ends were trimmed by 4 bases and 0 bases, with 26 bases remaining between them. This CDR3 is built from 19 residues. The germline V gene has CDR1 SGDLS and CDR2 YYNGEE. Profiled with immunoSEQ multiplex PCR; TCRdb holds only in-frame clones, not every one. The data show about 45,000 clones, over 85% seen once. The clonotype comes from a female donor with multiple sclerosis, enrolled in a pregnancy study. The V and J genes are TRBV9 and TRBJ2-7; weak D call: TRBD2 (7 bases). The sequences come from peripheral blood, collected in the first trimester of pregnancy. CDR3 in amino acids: CASSPSRSLGGLSSYEQYF. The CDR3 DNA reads TGTGCCAGCAGCCCAAGTCGCTCCCTGGGGGGGCTGAGCTCCTACGAGCAGTACTTC.